One sample yielded the 6 T cell receptor beta chains listed below, sequenced in a study. TCRdb passed the RT-PCR reads through MiXCR, listing each CDR3 protein once. The sample yields 650,000 to 800,000 distinct CDR3 sequences, approximately 14% seen once. The source material was memory CD4+ T cells from blood. These receptors all stem from a female donor in good health, serving as a healthy control.

The DNA for the CDR3 is TGCAGTGCGGGACAGATTCATGACAATGAGCAGTTCTTC. Translating it yields CSAGQIHDNEQFF. The V call is TRBV20-1, the J call TRBJ2-1, with TRBD1 identical over 7 bases. Germline V gives CDR1 DFQATT, CDR2 SNEGSKA (reference sequence). The length of the CDR3 is 13 residues. V was pared by 6 bases and J by 5 bases, with 7 bases of the junction left unmatched.

As for this clonotype: A single base separates this from a much larger clone, so it may be a read error. The chain links TRBV5-6 to TRBJ2-5; D is tentatively TRBD1 or TRBD2 (6 bases each). The CDR3 runs 13 residues. Germline CDR1 reads SGHDT; CDR2 reads YYEEEE. The CDR3: CASSAGHQDTQYF. The CDR3 coding sequence is TGTGCCAGCAGCGCGGGACATCAAGATACCCAGTACTTC.

This chain connects TRBV12-3 or TRBV12-4 to TRBJ2-5; D might be TRBD1 (6 bases). The CDR3 covers 13 residues. Trimming removed 7 bases at V and 2 bases at J, with 11 bases between. The CDR3 loop is CASTRDTQETQYF. Written as DNA, the CDR3 is TGTGCCAGCACCAGGGACACACAAGAGACCCAGTACTTC.

A few counts support this clonotype. The rearrangement joins TRBV10-3 to TRBJ1-2, with TRBD1 matching over 9 bases. J gave up 3 bases and V 0 bases, and 2 bases lay outside the gene matches. Germline CDR1 reads ENHRY; CDR2 reads SYGVKD. This CDR3 contains 15 residues. CDR3 coding DNA: TGTGCCATCAGTGAGTCCACAGGGGGCCACTATGGCTACACCTTC. The encoded protein is CAISESTGGHYGYTF.

This clonotype was recorded a few times. V usage is TRBV20-1 and J usage is TRBJ2-2; TRBD2 aligns across 11 bases. Germline assignment: CDR1 DFQATT and CDR2 SNEGSKA (reference sequence). CDR3 length: 14 residues. V lost 2 bases, J lost 10 bases, and 6 bases stayed unmatched. DNA for the CDR3: TGCAGTGCTAGACTAGCGGGGGGCAGAGAGGAGCTGTTTTTT. Translating it yields CSARLAGGREELFF.

V usage is TRBV7-9 and J usage is TRBJ1-4, with D possibly matching TRBD1 (5 bases). The V and J ends lost 0 bases and 8 bases respectively, with 10 bases between them. Germline V gene data show CDR1 as SEHNR and CDR2 as FQNEAQ (reference sequence). The CDR3 has 14 amino acids. For the CDR3, the DNA is TGTGCCAGCAGCTTAGCGCCAGGGTCGGAAAAACTGTTTTTT. It is translated as CASSLAPGSEKLFF.